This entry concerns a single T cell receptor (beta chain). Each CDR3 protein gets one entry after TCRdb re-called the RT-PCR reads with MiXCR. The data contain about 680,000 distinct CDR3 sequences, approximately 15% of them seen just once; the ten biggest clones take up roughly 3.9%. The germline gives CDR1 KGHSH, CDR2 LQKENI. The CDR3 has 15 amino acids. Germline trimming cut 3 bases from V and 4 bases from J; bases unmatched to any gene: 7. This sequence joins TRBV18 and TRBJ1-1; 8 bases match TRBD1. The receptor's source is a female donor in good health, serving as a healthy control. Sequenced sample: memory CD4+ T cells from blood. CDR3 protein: CASSPTSTGGTEAFF. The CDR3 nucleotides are TGTGCCAGCTCACCTACGAGCACAGGGGGCACTGAAGCTTTCTTT.